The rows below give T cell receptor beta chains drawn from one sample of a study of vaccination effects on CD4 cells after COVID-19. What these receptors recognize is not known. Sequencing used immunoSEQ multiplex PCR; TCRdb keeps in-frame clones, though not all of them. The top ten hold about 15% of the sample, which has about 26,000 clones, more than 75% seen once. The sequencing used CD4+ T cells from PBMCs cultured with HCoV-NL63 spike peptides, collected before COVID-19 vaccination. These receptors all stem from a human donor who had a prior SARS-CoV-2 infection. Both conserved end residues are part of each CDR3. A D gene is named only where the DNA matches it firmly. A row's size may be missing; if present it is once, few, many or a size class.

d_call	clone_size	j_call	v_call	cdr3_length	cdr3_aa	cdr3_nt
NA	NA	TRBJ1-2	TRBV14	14	CASSQGRFTGGYTF	TGTGCCAGCAGCCAAGGTCGGTTTACTGGGGGCTACACCTTC
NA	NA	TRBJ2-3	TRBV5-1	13	CASSSTSTDTQYF	TGCGCCAGCAGCTCAACTAGCACAGATACGCAGTATTTT
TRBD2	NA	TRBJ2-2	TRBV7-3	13	CASASGGYGELFF	TGTGCCAGCGCTAGCGGGGGTTACGGGGAGCTGTTTTTT
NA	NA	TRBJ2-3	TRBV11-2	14	CASSLAFRGYTQYF	TGTGCCAGCAGCTTGGCTTTCCGGGGGTATACGCAGTATTTT
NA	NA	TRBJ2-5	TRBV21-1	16	CASSRRRDRAWETQYF	TGTGCCAGCAGCAGAAGGAGGGACAGGGCATGGGAGACCCAGTACTTC
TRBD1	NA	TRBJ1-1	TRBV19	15	CASSIPTGGRTEAFF	TGTGCCAGTAGTATTCCGACAGGGGGTCGGACTGAAGCTTTCTTT
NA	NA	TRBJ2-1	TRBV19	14	CASSNPDPPNEQFF	TGTGCCAGTAGTAATCCCGATCCCCCCAATGAGCAGTTCTTC
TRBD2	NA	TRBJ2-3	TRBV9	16	CASSVSAGGSTDTQYF	TGTGCCAGCAGCGTCTCAGCGGGGGGCAGCACAGATACGCAGTATTTT
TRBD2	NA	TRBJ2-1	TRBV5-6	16	CASSWIGAGFENEQFF	TGTGCCAGCAGCTGGATTGGAGCGGGGTTTGAAAATGAGCAGTTCTTC
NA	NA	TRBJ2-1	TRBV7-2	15	CASSLDMGHAWGQFF	TGTGCCAGCAGCTTAGACATGGGACACGCCTGGGGGCAGTTCTTC
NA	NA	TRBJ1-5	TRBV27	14	CASSPADRLRRRHF	TGTGCCAGCAGTCCCGCCGACAGGCTCCGCCGTCGGCATTTT
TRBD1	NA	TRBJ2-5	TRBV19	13	CASSEQGAGIQYF	TGTGCCAGTAGTGAACAGGGGGCAGGGATCCAGTACTTC
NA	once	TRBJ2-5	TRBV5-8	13	CASSPDLQETQYF	TGTGCCAGCAGCCCGGACTTACAAGAGACCCAGTACTTC
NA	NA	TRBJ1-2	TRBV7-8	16	CASSSRLRADNYGYTF	TGTGCCAGCAGCTCACGATTACGCGCGGATAACTATGGCTACACCTTC
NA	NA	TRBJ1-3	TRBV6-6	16	CASSTLQPASGNTIYF	TGTGCCAGCAGCACCCTACAACCCGCCTCTGGAAACACCATATATTTT
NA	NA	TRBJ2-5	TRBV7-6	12	CASSPTGKTQYF	TGTGCCAGCAGCCCAACGGGCAAGACCCAGTACTTC
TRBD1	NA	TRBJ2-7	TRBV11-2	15	CASTNFGDRAYEQYF	TGTGCCAGCACTAACTTCGGGGACAGAGCCTACGAGCAGTACTTC
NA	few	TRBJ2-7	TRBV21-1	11	CASSPSHEQYF	TGTGCCAGCAGCCCATCCCACGAGCAGTACTTC
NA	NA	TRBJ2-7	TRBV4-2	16	CASSQEGPGESYEQYF	TGTGCCAGCAGCCAAGAAGGACCGGGGGAATCCTACGAGCAGTACTTC
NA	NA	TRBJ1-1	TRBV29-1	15	CSVVVRGRLNTEAFF	TGCAGCGTGGTCGTTCGAGGACGGTTGAACACTGAAGCTTTCTTT